Listed below are T cell receptor beta chains from one sample, sequenced in a study of spatial heterogeneity in lung cancer. Using its own MiXCR run on the 5' RACE reads, TCRdb lists one record per CDR3 protein. This table holds around 4,100 distinct CDR3 sequences, 9.4% found once. The specimen comprised lung tumor tissue, sampled at surgery. These receptors came from a male donor with early-stage non-small cell lung cancer. CDR3s include the opening cysteine and the closing phenylalanine or tryptophan. The order of the fields is clone size, J gene, D gene, V gene, CDR3 protein, CDR3 DNA. D genes are given only for firm matches. Only part of the rows carry a size: once, few, many, or a class if the clone is expanded.

abundance: medium-sized
j_gene: TRBJ2-1
d_gene: NA
v_gene: TRBV7-9
CDR3aa: CASSAAPYNEQFF
CDR3nt: TGTGCCAGCAGCGCCGCCCCCTACAATGAGCAGTTCTTC

abundance: many
j_gene: TRBJ1-2
d_gene: NA
v_gene: TRBV11-2
CDR3aa: CASSRFGGQYHGYTF
CDR3nt: TGTGCCAGCAGCCGATTTGGGGGGCAATATCATGGCTACACCTTC

abundance: medium-sized
j_gene: TRBJ1-6
d_gene: NA
v_gene: TRBV21-1
CDR3aa: CASRFTGTPLHF
CDR3nt: TGTGCCAGCCGATTTACAGGGACACCCCTCCACTTT

abundance: medium-sized
j_gene: TRBJ2-7
d_gene: NA
v_gene: TRBV2
CDR3aa: CASSGSGEVEQYF
CDR3nt: TGTGCCAGCAGTGGGTCAGGGGAGGTCGAGCAGTACTTC

abundance: NA
j_gene: TRBJ2-1
d_gene: TRBD2
v_gene: TRBV29-1
CDR3aa: CTVTEQAGGLHNEQFF
CDR3nt: TGCACCGTTACGGAACAAGCGGGAGGACTACACAATGAGCAGTTCTTC

abundance: NA
j_gene: TRBJ2-2
d_gene: TRBD1
v_gene: TRBV12-3/TRBV12-4
CDR3aa: CASSQTGNAGELFF
CDR3nt: TGTGCCAGCAGCCAGACAGGGAACGCCGGGGAGCTGTTTTTT

abundance: few
j_gene: TRBJ1-1
d_gene: TRBD1
v_gene: TRBV5-4
CDR3aa: CASSLWGTGNTEAFF
CDR3nt: TGTGCCAGCAGCTTGTGGGGGACAGGGAACACTGAAGCTTTCTTT

abundance: medium-sized
j_gene: TRBJ1-6
d_gene: NA
v_gene: TRBV5-1
CDR3aa: CASSLGGIIAPLHF
CDR3nt: TGCGCCAGCAGCCTGGGAGGGATTATCGCACCCCTCCACTTT

abundance: medium-sized
j_gene: TRBJ1-4
d_gene: NA
v_gene: TRBV18
CDR3aa: CASSRTATNEKLFF
CDR3nt: TGTGCCAGCTCCAGGACGGCAACTAATGAAAAACTGTTTTTT

abundance: medium-sized
j_gene: TRBJ2-1
d_gene: TRBD1
v_gene: TRBV5-4
CDR3aa: CASSLKQGGGDEQFF
CDR3nt: TGTGCCAGCAGCTTGAAACAGGGGGGAGGAGATGAGCAGTTCTTC

abundance: medium-sized
j_gene: TRBJ2-7
d_gene: NA
v_gene: TRBV20-1
CDR3aa: CSARDPGPDEQYF
CDR3nt: TGCAGTGCTAGAGATCCGGGGCCGGACGAGCAGTACTTC

abundance: NA
j_gene: TRBJ2-7
d_gene: NA
v_gene: TRBV7-9
CDR3aa: CASSKTVSYEQYF
CDR3nt: TGTGCCAGCAGCAAGACGGTTTCCTACGAGCAGTACTTC

abundance: NA
j_gene: TRBJ2-6
d_gene: TRBD1
v_gene: TRBV7-6
CDR3aa: CASSLGQAGANVLTF
CDR3nt: TGTGCCAGCAGCTTGGGACAGGCTGGGGCCAACGTCCTGACTTTC

abundance: many
j_gene: TRBJ2-7
d_gene: NA
v_gene: TRBV7-2
CDR3aa: CASSRSNEQYF
CDR3nt: TGTGCCAGCAGCCGATCCAACGAGCAGTACTTC

abundance: NA
j_gene: TRBJ2-7
d_gene: NA
v_gene: TRBV9
CDR3aa: CASSVDQGYEQYF
CDR3nt: TGTGCCAGCAGCGTAGACCAGGGTTACGAGCAGTACTTC

abundance: many
j_gene: TRBJ2-2
d_gene: NA
v_gene: TRBV20-1
CDR3aa: CSAAQGMNTGELFF
CDR3nt: TGCAGTGCCGCACAGGGAATGAACACCGGGGAGCTGTTTTTT

abundance: medium-sized
j_gene: TRBJ1-1
d_gene: NA
v_gene: TRBV4-3
CDR3aa: CASSQVRGTNTEAFF
CDR3nt: TGCGCCAGCAGCCAAGTCAGAGGGACGAACACTGAAGCTTTCTTT

abundance: many
j_gene: TRBJ1-2
d_gene: NA
v_gene: TRBV11-2
CDR3aa: CASSLGLWTENYGYTF
CDR3nt: TGTGCCAGCAGCTTAGGCCTATGGACGGAGAACTATGGCTACACCTTC

abundance: few
j_gene: TRBJ2-3
d_gene: NA
v_gene: TRBV7-9
CDR3aa: CASSFGENTQYF
CDR3nt: TGTGCCAGCAGCTTCGGCGAGAATACGCAGTATTTT

abundance: many
j_gene: TRBJ2-5
d_gene: TRBD1
v_gene: TRBV5-6
CDR3aa: CASSLAPGQGETQYF
CDR3nt: TGTGCCAGCAGCTTGGCCCCGGGACAGGGGGAGACCCAGTACTTC

abundance: medium-sized
j_gene: TRBJ1-1
d_gene: TRBD1
v_gene: TRBV2
CDR3aa: CASSAGTGTEAFF
CDR3nt: TGTGCCAGCAGTGCGGGGACAGGGACTGAAGCTTTCTTT

abundance: NA
j_gene: TRBJ2-3
d_gene: TRBD2
v_gene: TRBV9
CDR3aa: CASSVISGGSTDTQYF
CDR3nt: TGTGCCAGCAGCGTGATTAGCGGGGGAAGCACAGATACGCAGTATTTT

abundance: NA
j_gene: TRBJ2-5
d_gene: NA
v_gene: TRBV6-2/TRBV6-3
CDR3aa: CASSSGRRGWETQYF
CDR3nt: TGTGCCAGCAGTTCTGGACGTCGCGGGTGGGAGACCCAGTACTTC

abundance: NA
j_gene: TRBJ1-5
d_gene: TRBD1
v_gene: TRBV10-3
CDR3aa: CANSDRPSNQPQHF
CDR3nt: TGTGCCAACTCGGACAGGCCTAGCAATCAGCCCCAGCATTTT